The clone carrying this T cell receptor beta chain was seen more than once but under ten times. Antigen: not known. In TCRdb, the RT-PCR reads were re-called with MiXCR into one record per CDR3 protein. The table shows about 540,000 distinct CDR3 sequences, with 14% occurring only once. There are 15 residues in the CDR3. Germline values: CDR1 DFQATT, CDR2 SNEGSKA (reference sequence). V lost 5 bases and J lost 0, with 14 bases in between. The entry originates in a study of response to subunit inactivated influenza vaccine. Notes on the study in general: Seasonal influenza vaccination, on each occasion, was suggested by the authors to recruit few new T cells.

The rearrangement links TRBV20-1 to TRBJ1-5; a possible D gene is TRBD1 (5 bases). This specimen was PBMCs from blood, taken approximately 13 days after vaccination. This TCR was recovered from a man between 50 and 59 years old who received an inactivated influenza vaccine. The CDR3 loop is CSAPLRGNSNQPQHF. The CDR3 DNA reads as TGCAGTGCTCCCCTGAGGGGAAATAGCAATCAGCCCCAGCATTTT.